These T cell receptor beta chains were read from a single sample in a study of T-cell memory formation after mild COVID-19. TCRdb redid the calling of the 5' RACE reads with MiXCR, one entry per CDR3 protein. The sample has hundreds of thousands of distinct CDR3 sequences; around 15% are singletons. Material: PBMCs or a T cell subset sorted from them (not recorded which). The receptors derive from a young man who had mild COVID-19 (a few samples of this study predate the infection). Cell type and time point are not known. CDR3s include the opening cysteine and the closing phenylalanine or tryptophan. D genes are given only for firm matches. Size is stated for part of the rows, as once, few or many counts, or as a class when the clone is expanded.

d_call	v_call	j_call	clone_size	cdr3_nt	cdr3_aa
-	TRBV15	TRBJ2-7	few	TGTGCCACCAGCAGAGACAGGGATACAAGGACCTACGAGCAGTACTTC	CATSRDRDTRTYEQYF
-	TRBV10-1	TRBJ1-1	-	TGCGCCAGCAGTGAAGGTATTAACACTGAAGCTTTATTT	CASSEGINTEALF
-	TRBV5-1	TRBJ2-3	once	TGCGCCAGCAGCTTGGGGACTATTGAGGGCGCGCAGTATTTT	CASSLGTIEGAQYF
TRBD1	TRBV12-5	TRBJ1-1	few	TGTGCTAGTGGCGGGAACAGGGGACCTGAAGCTTTCTTT	CASGGNRGPEAFF
TRBD2	TRBV7-8	TRBJ2-2	few	TGTGCCAGCACCCCTGGGAGCGGGGGCGCCTCCGGGGAGCTGTTTTTT	CASTPGSGGASGELFF
-	TRBV12-3/TRBV12-4	TRBJ2-2	-	TGTGCCAGCCTACCTGACACCGGGGAGCTGTTTTTT	CASLPDTGELFF
-	TRBV20-1	TRBJ1-3	few	TGCAGTGCCGAGAGTTCAGGATCTGGAAACACCATATATTTT	CSAESSGSGNTIYF
TRBD1	TRBV5-1	TRBJ2-7	-	TGCGCCAGCAGCTTGCGGTTGGGGACAGGGACCTACGAGCAGTACTTC	CASSLRLGTGTYEQYF
-	TRBV20-1	TRBJ1-1	-	TGCAGTGCTCCTGGGCCCCAAGGGGACCTGAACACTGAAGCTTTCTTT	CSAPGPQGDLNTEAFF
-	TRBV12-3/TRBV12-4	TRBJ2-7	-	TGTGCCAGCAGTTTGATCCCGGGGGGCCTATCCGAGCAGTACTTC	CASSLIPGGLSEQYF
TRBD1	TRBV20-1	TRBJ2-5	-	TGCAGTGCTGTCCCCGGGACAGGACAAGAGACCCAGTACTTC	CSAVPGTGQETQYF
TRBD1	TRBV7-2	TRBJ1-1	-	TGTGCCAGCAGCTTAAGCGGGGGACAGAAGGGTACTGAAGCTTTCTTT	CASSLSGGQKGTEAFF
TRBD1	TRBV20-1	TRBJ1-2	-	TGCAGTGCTTCTCGGACAGGCGGCTATGGCTACACCTTC	CSASRTGGYGYTF
-	TRBV12-3/TRBV12-4	TRBJ1-5	-	TGTGCAAGCCGGCAGGGCAATCAGCCCCAGCATTTT	CASRQGNQPQHF
TRBD2	TRBV7-2	TRBJ2-1	-	TGTGCCAGCAGCCCGCTCCCTAGCGGGGGGGCTTACAATGAGCAGTTCTTC	CASSPLPSGGAYNEQFF
-	TRBV3-1	TRBJ2-7	-	TGTGCCAGCAGCCCAGGGGTGGATACCTACGAGCAGTACTTC	CASSPGVDTYEQYF
-	TRBV6-2/TRBV6-3	TRBJ2-2	-	TGTGCCAGCAGTTACTTCGATTTTGGACGGGGAGGCACCGGGGAGCTGTTTTTT	CASSYFDFGRGGTGELFF